What follows are 21 T cell receptor beta chains derived from one specimen sequenced in a study of breast tumors, draining lymph nodes, adjacent tissues. Each CDR3 protein is one row after TCRdb ran MiXCR on the multiplex PCR reads. The data contain approximately 280,000 distinct CDR3 sequences, over 25% of them singletons. Samples came from axillary lymph nodes draining the breast cancer. The sequenced sample consisted of axillary lymph node tissue. Receptors were obtained from a female donor with breast cancer. Some clones in this sample may be carry-over from other donors' samples.

This clonotype was picked up many times. The chain recombines TRBV9 with TRBJ2-1, with D uncertain. Trimming removed 3 bases from V and 3 bases from J, with 10 bases in between. Germline loops: CDR1 SGDLS, CDR2 YYNGEE. The CDR3 has 14 residues. The CDR3 bases are TGTGCCAGCAGCGCCTTAGACAACTACAATGAGCAGTTCTTC. It yields the protein CASSALDNYNEQFF.

Points on this clonotype: A much larger clone is a single base away; this may be a read error. The chain combines TRBV20-1 with TRBJ2-7; 8 bases are a match to TRBD2. Germline V gene lookup returns CDR1 DFQATT and CDR2 SNEGSKA (reference sequence). The CDR3 runs to 13 residues. Trimming cost V 3 bases and J 9 bases; bases outside gene matches: 10. This CDR3 reads CSASPLAGRAQYF. DNA of the CDR3: TGCAGTGCTAGTCCGCTAGCGGGTCGGGCGCAGTACTTC.

This clonotype has at least ten counts. The gene calls are TRBV15 and TRBJ2-2; 8 bases map to TRBD2. V trimming: 2 bases; J trimming: 7 bases; junction bases outside the gene matches: 6. CDR3 length: 15 residues. Germline CDR1 reads LNHNV; CDR2 reads YYDKDF (reference sequence). CDR3 amino acids: CATSRSRGGHGELFF. The CDR3 DNA is TGTGCCACCAGCAGATCCCGGGGGGGGCACGGGGAGCTGTTTTTT.

The rearrangement links TRBV7-2 to TRBJ1-6; perhaps TRBD1 as D (5 bases). The CDR3 is 14 residues long. Trimming removed 5 bases from V and 8 bases from J, with 13 bases in between. CDR1 and CDR2 from the germline V gene are SGHTA and FQGNSA. This CDR3 is CASSMGRVDSPLHF. The CDR3 bases are TGTGCCAGCAGCATGGGACGAGTTGATTCACCCCTCCACTTT.

This clonotype was observed many times. The V gene is TRBV19, the J gene TRBJ1-5; D is unclear. Trimming cost V 6 bases and J 1 base, with 13 bases left between them. Germline CDR1 and CDR2: LNHDA and SQIVND (reference sequence). The length of the CDR3 is 15 residues. DNA of the CDR3: TGTGCCAGTAGGGAGGGTTTAAGGAGCAATCAGCCCCAGCATTTT. Its protein product is CASREGLRSNQPQHF.

The sample holds many counts of this clonotype. The chain carries TRBV20-1 and TRBJ1-5; D not certain. The V end was cut by 0 bases, the J end by 8 bases, with 14 bases between. This CDR3 spans 14 amino acids. CDR1 and CDR2 from the germline V gene are DFQATT and SNEGSKA (reference sequence). Here the CDR3 DNA reads TGCAGTGCTAGAGATCCCAGAGGGTTAGAGCCCCAGCATTTT. Its protein product is CSARDPRGLEPQHF.

In DNA, the CDR3 is TGTGCCAGCAGTCGATACCGGGGACAGGGGAATGAAAAACTGTTTTTT. Residues: CASSRYRGQGNEKLFF. This rearrangement joins TRBV28 to TRBJ1-4; 10 bases match TRBD1. Germline CDR1 and CDR2: MDHEN and SYDVKM. Trimming took 5 bases from V and 5 from J; bases not matched to a gene: 8. The CDR3 has 16 amino acids.

This clonotype occurred once. This chain links TRBV19 with TRBJ1-2, with a weak D call TRBD1 (6 bases). Germline lookup yields CDR1 LNHDA and CDR2 SQIVND (reference sequence). With 9 bases removed from V and 4 bases from J, the gap between germline ends came to 18 bases. CDR3 length: 14 amino acids. This chain's CDR3 is CASLKKGHLYGYTF. CDR3 coding DNA: TGTGCCAGCCTCAAAAAGGGACACCTCTATGGCTACACCTTC.

This clonotype turned up a few times. This could be a read error, since a much larger clone is one nucleotide away. The chain joins TRBV20-1 to TRBJ1-5; no clear D gene. The germline CDR1 and CDR2 sequences are DFQATT and SNEGSKA (reference sequence). V was pared by 6 bases and J by 9 bases, with 21 bases between. The CDR3 consists of 14 residues. CDR3 nucleotide sequence: TGCAGTGCCGCCAAGCTGGGGAATGGTCCGCCCCAGCATTTT. It yields the protein CSAAKLGNGPPQHF.

Ten or more counts support this clonotype. The V call is TRBV6-6, the J call TRBJ2-1; tentative D call: TRBD1 (6 bases). V was cut by 0 bases and J by 6 bases, with 9 bases left in between. The CDR3 extends over 14 amino acids. CDR1 MNHNY and CDR2 SVGAGI come from the germline V gene (reference sequence). CDR3 loop: CASSYSAGVNEQFF. DNA of the CDR3: TGTGCCAGCAGTTACTCGGCAGGGGTCAATGAGCAGTTCTTC.

As to this clonotype: This may be a read error: a much more frequent sequence differs by one nucleotide. The genes are TRBV5-8 and TRBJ1-3, with D hard to call. This CDR3 region has 15 residues. Germline V gene lookup returns CDR1 SGHTS and CDR2 YDEGEE. V lost 2 bases to trimming and J lost 0 bases, with 9 bases between them. The CDR3 here is CASSLGLPSGNTIYF. DNA of the CDR3: TGTGCCAGCAGCTTAGGTTTGCCCTCTGGAAACACCATATATTTT.

At least ten counts were recorded for this clonotype. This chain links TRBV20-1 with TRBJ2-7; 11 bases match TRBD2. The CDR3 consists of 15 residues. CDR1 and CDR2 (germline): DFQATT, SNEGSKA (reference sequence). Unmatched junction bases numbered 7, after V lost 3 bases and J lost 3 bases. CDR3 region: CSASLAGGPIYEQYF. DNA for the CDR3: TGCAGTGCTAGCTTAGCGGGAGGGCCCATCTACGAGCAGTACTTC.

This rearrangement joins TRBV10-3 to TRBJ2-5; no firm D call. Trimming removed 9 bases from V and 1 base from J, with 9 bases in between. The CDR3 spans 12 residues. The germline V gene has CDR1 ENHRY and CDR2 SYGVKD. The DNA of the CDR3 is TGTGCCATAGCATCTGGCCAAGAGACCCAGTACTTC. It specifies CAIASGQETQYF.

This clonotype was recorded at least ten times. The gene calls are TRBV24-1 and TRBJ2-1; TRBD2 matches at 8 bases. V was clipped by 6 bases and J by 6 bases; unmatched bases: 6. The CDR3 totals 14 residues. Germline V gene data show CDR1 as KGHDR and CDR2 as SFDVKD. Written as DNA, the CDR3 is TGTGCCACCAGTTCTGCGGGAGGAATCAATGAGCAGTTCTTC. It translates to CATSSAGGINEQFF.

Regarding this clonotype: As the CDR3 is not closed by the conserved phenylalanine or tryptophan, this likely results from a read error. The DNA is omitted, as the CDR3 cannot be located on it reliably, and the CDR3 follows TCRdb's listing. V is TRBV5-1 and J is TRBJ1-1; the D call TRBD1 from the table was never checked on the DNA. With termini counted, the CDR3 has 14 amino acids. Germline V gene data show CDR1 as SGHRS and CDR2 as YFSETQ. The CDR3 here is CASSLRDRGQEMGI.

This clonotype has a count of ten or more. The CDR3 region has the DNA TGTGCCTGGGCAGGGTGGGAGGGCTACACCTTC. This gives the protein CAWAGWEGYTF. The J gene is TRBJ1-2, the V gene TRBV30; tentative D call: TRBD1 (5 bases). This CDR3 contains 11 residues. Germline lookup yields CDR1 GTSNPN and CDR2 SVGIG (reference sequence). Trimming removed 5 bases at V and 8 bases at J, with 12 bases between. The variable domain in full, with the rest retrieved from reference TRBV30 and TRBJ1-2, is SQTIHQWPATLVQPVGSPLSLECTVEGTSNPNLYWYRQAAGRGLQLLFYSVGIGQISSEVPQNLSASRPQDRQFILSSKKLLLSDSGFYLCAWAGWEGYTFGSGTRLTVV.

This clonotype was found many times. The chain has TRBV12-3 or TRBV12-4 and TRBJ2-7; the match to TRBD2 covers 13 bases. This CDR3 region has 14 residues. J was trimmed by 4 bases and V by 4 bases; bases with no gene match: 1. CDR3 nucleotide sequence: TGTGCCAGCAGTTGGGGACTAGCGGGGTACGAGCAGTACTTC. Protein sequence: CASSWGLAGYEQYF.

The table lists this clonotype with many counts. The chain recombines TRBV7-9 with TRBJ1-5; no clear D. The V end lost 3 bases, the J end lost 1 base, and 10 bases lay between the germline ends. CDR1 and CDR2 (germline): SEHNR, FQNEAQ (reference sequence). The CDR3 totals 15 residues. CDR3 region: CASSFGEWSNQPQHF. The CDR3, as DNA: TGTGCCAGCAGCTTCGGAGAATGGAGCAATCAGCCCCAGCATTTT.

This clonotype came up many times. The V and J genes are TRBV15 and TRBJ1-1, with 8 positions matching TRBD1. From germline, CDR1 is LNHNV and CDR2 YYDKDF (reference sequence). With V trimmed by 6 bases and J by 0 bases, 6 bases remained unmatched. This CDR3 is 15 amino acids long. This CDR3 is CATSPGGTLNTEAFF. Written as DNA, the CDR3 is TGTGCCACCAGTCCAGGGGGCACCTTGAACACTGAAGCTTTCTTT. The full variable domain, in which reference TRBV15 and TRBJ1-1 provide the parts outside the CDR3, is DAMVIQNPRYQVTQFGKPVTLSCSQTLNHNVMYWYQQKSSQAPKLLFHYYDKDFNNEADTPDNFQSRRPNTSFCFLDIRSPGLGDTAMYLCATSPGGTLNTEAFFGQGTRLTVV.

The chain recombines TRBV5-1 with TRBJ2-3; 9 positions match TRBD1. V gave up 7 bases and J gave up 3 bases; unmatched junction bases: 18. There are 18 residues in the CDR3. Germline CDR1 and CDR2: SGHRS and YFSETQ. CDR3: CASGSGTGNLGRTDTQYF. CDR3 sequence (DNA): TGCGCCAGCGGTTCCGGGACAGGGAATCTGGGGCGGACAGATACGCAGTATTTT.

V gene TRBV28 combines with J gene TRBJ1-5; perhaps TRBD1 as D (5 bases). Trimming left V 5 bases short and J 5 bases short, with 13 bases between. In germline, CDR1 is MDHEN, CDR2 SYDVKM. This CDR3 spans 14 amino acids. This CDR3 is CASSPRQLYQPQHF. The CDR3 DNA follows: TGTGCCAGCAGTCCACGACAGTTATATCAGCCCCAGCATTTT.